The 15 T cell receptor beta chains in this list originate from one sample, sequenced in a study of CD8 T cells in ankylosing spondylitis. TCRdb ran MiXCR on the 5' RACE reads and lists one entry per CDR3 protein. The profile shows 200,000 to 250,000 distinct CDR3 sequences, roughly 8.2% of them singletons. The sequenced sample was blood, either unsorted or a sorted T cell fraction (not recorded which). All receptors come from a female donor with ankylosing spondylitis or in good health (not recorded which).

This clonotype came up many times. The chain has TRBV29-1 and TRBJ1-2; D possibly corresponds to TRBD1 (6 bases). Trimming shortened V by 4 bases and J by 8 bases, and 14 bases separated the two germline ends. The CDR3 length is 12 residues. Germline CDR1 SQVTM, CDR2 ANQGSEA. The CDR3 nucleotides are TGCAGCGTTGTACAGGGCGTCGCGGGCTACACCTTC. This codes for CSVVQGVAGYTF.

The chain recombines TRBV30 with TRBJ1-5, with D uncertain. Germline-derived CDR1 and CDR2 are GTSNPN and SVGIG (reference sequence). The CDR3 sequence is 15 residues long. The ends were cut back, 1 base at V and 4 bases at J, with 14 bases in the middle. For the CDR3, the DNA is TGTGCCTGGAGTGGGGGTGCGGGGAGAAATCAGCCCCAGCATTTT. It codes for CAWSGGAGRNQPQHF.

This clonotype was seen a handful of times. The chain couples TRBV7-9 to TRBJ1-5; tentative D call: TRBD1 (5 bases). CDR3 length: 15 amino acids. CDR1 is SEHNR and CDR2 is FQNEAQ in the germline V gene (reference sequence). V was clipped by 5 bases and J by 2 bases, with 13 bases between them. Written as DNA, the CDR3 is TGTGCCAGCAGCCGCGGGGCAGGGCGCAATCAGCCCCAGCATTTT. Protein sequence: CASSRGAGRNQPQHF.

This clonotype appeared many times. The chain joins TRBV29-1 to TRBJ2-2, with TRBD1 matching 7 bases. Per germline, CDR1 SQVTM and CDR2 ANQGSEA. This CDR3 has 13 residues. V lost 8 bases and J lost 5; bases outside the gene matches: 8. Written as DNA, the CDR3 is TGCAGCTTTAAGGGGGCGCGGACCGGGGAGCTGTTTTTT. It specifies CSFKGARTGELFF.

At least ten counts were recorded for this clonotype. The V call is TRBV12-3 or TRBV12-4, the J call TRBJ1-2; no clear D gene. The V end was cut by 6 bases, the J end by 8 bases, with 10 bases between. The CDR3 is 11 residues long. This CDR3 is CASSYAWGYTF. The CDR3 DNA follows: TGTGCCAGCAGCTATGCGTGGGGCTACACCTTC.

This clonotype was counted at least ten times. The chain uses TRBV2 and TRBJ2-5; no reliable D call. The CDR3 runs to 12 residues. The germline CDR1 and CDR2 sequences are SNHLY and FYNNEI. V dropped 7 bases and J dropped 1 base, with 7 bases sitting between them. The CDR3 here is CASNTVQETQYF. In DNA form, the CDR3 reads TGTGCCAGCAACACAGTCCAAGAGACCCAGTACTTC. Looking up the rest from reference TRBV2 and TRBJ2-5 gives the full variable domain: EPEVTQTPSHQVTQMGQEVILRCVPISNHLYFYWYRQILGQKVEFLVSFYNNEISEKSEIFDDQFSVERPDGSNFTLKIRSTKLEDSAMYFCASNTVQETQYFGPGTRLLVL.

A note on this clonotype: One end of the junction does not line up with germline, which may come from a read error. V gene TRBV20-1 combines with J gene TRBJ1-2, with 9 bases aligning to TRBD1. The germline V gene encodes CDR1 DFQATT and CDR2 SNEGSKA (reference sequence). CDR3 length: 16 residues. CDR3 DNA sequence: TGCAGTACTAGAGATCCCCTCGGGACAGGGAACGGTGGCTACACCTTC. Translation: CSTRDPLGTGNGGYTF.

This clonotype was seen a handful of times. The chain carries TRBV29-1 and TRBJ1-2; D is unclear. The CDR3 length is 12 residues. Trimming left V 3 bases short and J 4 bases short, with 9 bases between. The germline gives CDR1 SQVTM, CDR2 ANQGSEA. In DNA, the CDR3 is TGCAGCGTTGACAAGGGTCCCTATGGCTACACCTTC. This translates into CSVDKGPYGYTF.

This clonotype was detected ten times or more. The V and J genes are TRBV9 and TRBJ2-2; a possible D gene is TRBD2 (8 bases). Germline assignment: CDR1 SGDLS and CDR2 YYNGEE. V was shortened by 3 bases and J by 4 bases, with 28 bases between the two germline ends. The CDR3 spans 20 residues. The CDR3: CASSGGQTGVQRGITGELFF. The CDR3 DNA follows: TGTGCCAGCAGCGGGGGCCAAACAGGGGTGCAGCGGGGGATCACCGGGGAGCTGTTTTTT. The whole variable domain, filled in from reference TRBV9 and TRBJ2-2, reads DSGVTQTPKHLITATGQRVTLRCSPRSGDLSVYWYQQSLDQGLQFLIQYYNGEERAKGNILERFSAQQFPDLHSELNLSSLELGDSALYFCASSGGQTGVQRGITGELFFGEGSRLTVL.

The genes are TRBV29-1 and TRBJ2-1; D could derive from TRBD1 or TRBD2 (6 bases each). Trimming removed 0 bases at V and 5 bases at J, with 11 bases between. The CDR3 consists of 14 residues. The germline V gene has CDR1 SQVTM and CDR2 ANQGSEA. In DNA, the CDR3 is TGCAGCGTTGAAGATGGGGGGCCGGACAATGAGCAGTTCTTC. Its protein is CSVEDGGPDNEQFF.

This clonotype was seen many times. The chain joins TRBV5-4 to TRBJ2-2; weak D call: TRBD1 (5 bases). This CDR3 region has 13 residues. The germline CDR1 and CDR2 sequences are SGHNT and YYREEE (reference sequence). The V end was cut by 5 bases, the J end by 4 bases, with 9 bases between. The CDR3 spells CASRRGFTGELFF. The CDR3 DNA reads TGTGCCAGCAGAAGGGGTTTCACCGGGGAGCTGTTTTTT. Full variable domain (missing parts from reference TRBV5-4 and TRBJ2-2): ETGVTQSPTHLIKTRGQQVTLRCSSQSGHNTVSWYQQALGQGPQFIFQYYREEENGRGNFPPRFSGLQFPNYSSELNVNALELDDSALYLCASRRGFTGELFFGEGSRLTVL.

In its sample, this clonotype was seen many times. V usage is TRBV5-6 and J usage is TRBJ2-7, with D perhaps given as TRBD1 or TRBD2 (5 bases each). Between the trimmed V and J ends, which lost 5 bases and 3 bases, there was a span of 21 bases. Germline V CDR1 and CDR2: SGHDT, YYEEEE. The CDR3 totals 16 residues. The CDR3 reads CASRGNLRDPNYEQYF. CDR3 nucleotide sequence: TGTGCCAGCAGGGGGAATCTTCGGGACCCCAACTACGAGCAGTACTTC. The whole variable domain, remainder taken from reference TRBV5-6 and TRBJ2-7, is DAGVTQSPTHLIKTRGQQVTLRCSPKSGHDTVSWYQQALGQGPQFIFQYYEEEERQRGNFPDRFSGHQFPNYSSELNVNALLLGDSALYLCASRGNLRDPNYEQYFGPGTRLTVT.

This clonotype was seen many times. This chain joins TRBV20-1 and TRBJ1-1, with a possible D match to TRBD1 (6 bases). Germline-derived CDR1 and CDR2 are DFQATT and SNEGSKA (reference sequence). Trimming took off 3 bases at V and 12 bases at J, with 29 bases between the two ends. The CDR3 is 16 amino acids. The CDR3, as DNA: TGCAGTGCTAGCTCAGATCCCCATGGCAGGGGAGGAATCCCTTTCTTT. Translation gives CSASSDPHGRGGIPFF.

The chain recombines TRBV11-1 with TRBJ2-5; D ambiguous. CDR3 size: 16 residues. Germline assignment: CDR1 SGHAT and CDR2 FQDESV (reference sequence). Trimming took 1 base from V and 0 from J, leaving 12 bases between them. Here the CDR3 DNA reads TGTGCCAGCAGCTTAGGGTTCGATGTGTACCAAGAGACCCAGTACTTC. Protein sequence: CASSLGFDVYQETQYF.

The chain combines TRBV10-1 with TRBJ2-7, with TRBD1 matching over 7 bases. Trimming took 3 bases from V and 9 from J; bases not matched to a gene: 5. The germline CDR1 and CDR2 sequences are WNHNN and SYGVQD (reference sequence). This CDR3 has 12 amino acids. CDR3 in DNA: TGCGCCAGCAGTGATCCCAGGGGGTGGCAGTACTTC. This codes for CASSDPRGWQYF.